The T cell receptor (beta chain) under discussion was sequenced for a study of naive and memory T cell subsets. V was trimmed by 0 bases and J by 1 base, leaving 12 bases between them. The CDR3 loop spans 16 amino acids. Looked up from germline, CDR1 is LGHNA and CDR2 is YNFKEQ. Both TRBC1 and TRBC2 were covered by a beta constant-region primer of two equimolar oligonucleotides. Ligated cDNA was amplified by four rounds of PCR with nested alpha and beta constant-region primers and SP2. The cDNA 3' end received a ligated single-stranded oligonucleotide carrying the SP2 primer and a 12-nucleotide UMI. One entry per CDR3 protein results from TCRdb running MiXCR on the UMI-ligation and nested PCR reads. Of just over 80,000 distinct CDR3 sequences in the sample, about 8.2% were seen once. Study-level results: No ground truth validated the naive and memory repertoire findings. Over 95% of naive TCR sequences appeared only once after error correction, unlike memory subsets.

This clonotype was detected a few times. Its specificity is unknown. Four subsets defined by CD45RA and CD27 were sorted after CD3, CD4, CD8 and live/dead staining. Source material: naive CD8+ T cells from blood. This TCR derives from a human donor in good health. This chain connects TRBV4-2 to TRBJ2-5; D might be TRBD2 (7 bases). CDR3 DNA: TGTGCCAGCAGCCAAGAATGGGGAGGGGGCCAAGAGACCCAGTACTTC. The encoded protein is CASSQEWGGGQETQYF.